This TCR beta chain appears in the sequencing data of a study of T cell responses to AZD1222 COVID-19 vaccine. Produced via immunoSEQ multiplex PCR; TCRdb's table is partial and in-frame only. This table has 100,000 to 120,000 clones, about 87% appearing once. V lost 3 bases to trimming and J lost 5 bases; unmatched junction nucleotides: 9. This CDR3 contains 17 residues. The germline gives CDR1 SGHRS, CDR2 YFSETQ. General study results and limits: Donor demographics were predominantly white British with a female majority; clonal diversity may be underestimated. There were repertoire samples only from the period after the peak T cell response.

Turning to this clone: The antigen is not known.

The sequence was obtained from an adult who received the AZD1222 COVID-19 vaccine. The chain combines TRBV5-1 with TRBJ2-2; 11 bases align to TRBD1. The sample in question was peripheral blood, obtained 28 days after the second AZD1222 dose. In nucleotides, the CDR3 is TGCGCCAGCAGCTCCACCGGGACAGGGGGTCGGACCGGGGAGCTGTTTTTT. The encoded protein is CASSSTGTGGRTGELFF.